This T cell receptor beta chain stems from a study of blood T cell repertoires in COVID-19. Overall study: Both acute and convalescent COVID-19 samples were obtained from the United States, Italy and Spain. The analysed material was cDNA or gDNA that came from T cells, B-cell-depleted T cells, or PBMCs.

Source study methods: Estimation of nucleated cell counts was performed using reference gene primer amplification. Here immunoSEQ multiplex PCR was the method, and the copy in TCRdb shows in-frame clones only, minus some. V, J and clone size reflect that table, while D and trimming were determined from the DNA. This table has around 170,000 clones, about 91% appearing once. This sequence originates from a woman in her twenties or thirties with acute or convalescent COVID-19. The material sequenced was peripheral blood.

This CDR3 reads CASSPRLAGDGEQFF. The CDR3 DNA is TGTGCCAGCAGCCCCCGCCTAGCGGGAGATGGAGAGCAGTTCTTC. The V and J genes are TRBV7-2 and TRBJ2-1; 10 positions match TRBD2. The ends lost 5 bases at V and 10 bases at J; junction bases unmatched: 11. The CDR3 loop spans 15 amino acids. CDR1 is SGHTA and CDR2 is FQGNSA in the germline V gene.